Below, 2 T cell receptor beta chains from the same sample are listed, as sequenced in a study of T cell repertoires in cytomegalovirus infection. Antigens of these TCRs are unknown. TCRdb fed the reads into MiXCR, producing one record per CDR3 protein. The sample yields some 920,000 distinct CDR3 sequences, approximately 33% seen once. Sample: cultured CD8+ T cells from PBMCs, taken from culture after CMV antigen stimulation. Every receptor here comes from a human donor in good health (CMV status not recorded). Some clones in this sample may be carry-over from other donors' samples.

This clonotype came up a few times. The V call is TRBV15, the J call TRBJ1-1, with no clear D. The CDR3 totals 16 residues. V was cut by 0 bases and J by 0 bases, with 11 bases left in between. In germline, CDR1 is LNHNV, CDR2 YYDKDF (reference sequence). The CDR3 DNA follows: TGTGCCACCAGCAGAGAGTTCACACCCCTGAACACTGAAGCTTTCTTT. Its protein product is CATSREFTPLNTEAFF.

The chain joins TRBV12-5 to TRBJ2-1; possible D gene TRBD2, 6 bases. Trimming stripped 3 bases from V and 9 bases from J, with 9 bases between. This CDR3 is 12 amino acids long. The germline V gene has CDR1 LGHNT and CDR2 FRNRAP. The CDR3 sequence is CASGFGGVEQFF. CDR3 bases: TGTGCTAGTGGTTTCGGCGGGGTTGAGCAGTTCTTC.